What follows describes a single TCR beta chain. The antigen is not known. Other DNA sequences of this sample code for an identical CDR3. This sample was taken from a study of beta chain features in type 1 diabetes. Sequencing targeted expressed TCRB transcripts, as all isolated RNA had been reverse transcribed. Clones were sequenced by immunoSEQ multiplex PCR, and TCRdb holds only the in-frame ones, with some missing. The sample lists 150,000 to 200,000 clones; roughly 9.1% were seen once. The germline gives CDR1 MNHEY, CDR2 SMNVEV (reference sequence). The V end lost 2 bases, the J end lost 2 bases, and 12 bases lay between the germline ends. This CDR3 is 15 amino acids long. Study-level findings and limits: There was a possibility that cDNA sequencing over-represented cells with high TCR expression. The study found moderately but significantly shorter TCRB CDR3s in all four CD4+ subsets of Type 1 diabetes patients.

One heparinised draw, averaging about 116 mL, was taken per donor. Sequences were obtained from central memory CD4+ T cells from blood. The rearrangement joins TRBV27 to TRBJ1-2; maybe TRBD1 (5 bases). This TCR was sampled from a woman aged 18-29 years in good health. CDR3 amino acids: CASSLRAGQNYGYTF. The CDR3 bases are TGTGCCAGCAGTTTAAGGGCGGGGCAGAACTATGGCTACACCTTC.